This passage covers 20 T cell receptor beta chains from one sample sequenced in a study of OX40 agonist ivuxolimab in advanced cancers. The data were produced by immunoSEQ multiplex PCR, yet TCRdb's version contains in-frame clones alone and is incomplete. The table records about 30,000 clones, roughly 86% of them present only once. The material was CD4+ or CD8+ T cells sorted from blood, obtained in a trial of the OX40 agonist ivuxolimab. These TCRs come from an adult with an advanced solid tumor such as melanoma, head and neck, liver or kidney cancer.

The V call is TRBV5-1, the J call TRBJ2-3, with 8 nucleotides matching TRBD1. Germline V gene sequence: CDR1 SGHRS, CDR2 YFSETQ. CDR3 length: 15 amino acids. J was trimmed by 4 bases and V by 2 bases; bases with no gene match: 6. In DNA form, the CDR3 reads TGCGCCAGCAGCTTCGTACAGGGGGACCCAGATACGCAGTATTTT. Protein: CASSFVQGDPDTQYF.

The V and J genes are TRBV11-1 and TRBJ2-3, with TRBD2 identical over 7 bases. V was clipped by 1 base and J by 4 bases; unmatched bases: 5. The CDR3 sequence is 15 residues long. Germline CDR1 is SGHAT and CDR2 is FQDESV (reference sequence). The CDR3 nucleotides read TGTGCCAGCAGCTTAGGAGGACTAGTTTCAGATACGCAGTATTTT. It specifies CASSLGGLVSDTQYF.

This chain uses TRBV2 with TRBJ1-4; D call uncertain. The CDR3 sequence is 13 residues long. V was pared by 7 bases and J by 3 bases, with 9 bases between. Germline CDR1 is SNHLY and CDR2 is FYNNEI. DNA of the CDR3: TGTGCCAGCAAGGGAAGTGCTAATGAAAAACTGTTTTTT. Amino acids: CASKGSANEKLFF.

This sequence joins TRBV19 and TRBJ2-7, with 12 nucleotides matching TRBD2. The J segment lost 1 base and the V segment lost 5 bases, leaving 3 bases of the junction unmatched. Germline CDR1 LNHDA, CDR2 SQIVND (reference sequence). The CDR3 length is 15 residues. The CDR3 is CASSLTSGSSYEQYF. The CDR3 DNA reads TGTGCCAGTAGTCTGACTAGCGGGAGTTCCTACGAGCAGTACTTC.

This chain joins TRBV9 and TRBJ2-3; 13 bases agree with TRBD2. J was trimmed by 0 bases and V by 4 bases; bases with no gene match: 5. The germline gives CDR1 SGDLS, CDR2 YYNGEE. This CDR3 is built from 17 residues. The CDR3 spells CASSLGLAGVSTDTQYF. CDR3 bases: TGTGCCAGCAGCCTCGGACTAGCGGGAGTAAGCACAGATACGCAGTATTTT.

This chain uses TRBV7-9 with TRBJ2-7, with D perhaps TRBD1 or TRBD2 (6 bases each). V was shortened by 6 bases and J by 5 bases, with 14 bases between the two germline ends. There are 13 residues in the CDR3. Germline lookup yields CDR1 SEHNR and CDR2 FQNEAQ (reference sequence). The CDR3 spells CASSWGAKDEQYF. The CDR3 bases are TGTGCCAGCAGTTGGGGGGCCAAGGACGAGCAGTACTTC.

The chain carries TRBV5-1 and TRBJ2-2, with TRBD2 identical over 13 bases. Germline V CDR1 and CDR2: SGHRS, YFSETQ. The CDR3 length is 18 residues. The ends lost 4 bases at V and 0 bases at J; junction bases unmatched: 6. This CDR3 is CASSPGLAGLTNTGELFF. As DNA, the CDR3 is TGCGCCAGCAGCCCGGGACTAGCGGGACTCACGAACACCGGGGAGCTGTTTTTT.

The genes are TRBV11-2 and TRBJ1-2; a possible D gene is TRBD1 (5 bases). The CDR3 length is 15 residues. Germline V gene lookup returns CDR1 SGHAT and CDR2 FQNNGV. Trimming took off 3 bases at V and 6 bases at J, with 17 bases between the two ends. The CDR3 here is CASSFPLWGGDGYTF. Here the CDR3 DNA reads TGTGCCAGCAGCTTCCCCCTATGGGGGGGGGATGGCTACACCTTC.

The genes are TRBV9 and TRBJ2-2; 7 positions match TRBD2. CDR1 SGDLS and CDR2 YYNGEE come from the germline V gene. V lost 1 base and J lost 2; bases outside the gene matches: 5. This CDR3 spans 16 amino acids. CDR3 amino acids: CASSVLSGINTGELFF. CDR3 DNA: TGTGCCAGCAGCGTACTAAGCGGGATCAACACCGGGGAGCTGTTTTTT.

On this clone itself: Distinct nucleotide sequences in the sample also encode this CDR3. This rearrangement joins TRBV28 to TRBJ2-1; D is perhaps TRBD2 (6 bases). Trimming shortened V by 7 bases and J by 2 bases, and 12 bases separated the two germline ends. Germline loops: CDR1 MDHEN, CDR2 SYDVKM. The CDR3 spans 14 residues. This chain's CDR3 is CASTRPGAYNEQFF. CDR3 coding DNA: TGTGCCAGCACGCGGCCGGGAGCCTACAATGAGCAGTTCTTC.

The chain combines TRBV4-1 with TRBJ2-7; TRBD2 is a possible D gene (5 bases). The CDR3 contains 14 residues. Trimming left V 2 bases short and J 2 bases short, with 10 bases between. Germline loops: CDR1 MGHRA, CDR2 YSYEKL. CDR3 sequence (DNA): TGCGCCAGCAGCCAACAACTAGAAACCTACGAGCAGTACTTC. Translating gives CASSQQLETYEQYF.

V usage is TRBV5-1 and J usage is TRBJ1-2; D is uncertain. CDR1 and CDR2 from the germline V gene are SGHRS and YFSETQ. The CDR3 is 15 amino acids. The V gene lost 5 bases and the J gene lost 2 bases, with 16 bases spanning the gap. Here the CDR3 reads CASRTRPTSNYGYTF. CDR3 in DNA: TGCGCCAGCAGAACTCGTCCTACATCCAACTATGGCTACACCTTC.

The V gene is TRBV19, the J gene TRBJ2-1, with 7 bases that match TRBD2. The germline CDR1 and CDR2 sequences are LNHDA and SQIVND (reference sequence). The CDR3 loop spans 16 amino acids. Germline trimming cut 1 base from V and 0 bases from J; bases unmatched to any gene: 3. CDR3 protein: CASSIGTRGSYNEQFF. Here the CDR3 DNA reads TGTGCCAGTAGTATAGGGACTAGAGGCTCCTACAATGAGCAGTTCTTC.

The chain combines TRBV9 with TRBJ2-3; TRBD1 might be the D (6 bases). V shed 3 bases and J shed 4 bases, with 24 bases lying between them. Germline CDR1 is SGDLS and CDR2 is YYNGEE. The CDR3 contains 18 residues. The CDR3 region is CASSEYTGTRPLPDTQYF. As DNA, the CDR3 is TGTGCCAGCAGCGAATACACCGGGACACGTCCTTTGCCAGATACGCAGTATTTT.

This chain connects TRBV7-9 to TRBJ1-4; D may be TRBD1 (5 bases). The germline V gene has CDR1 SEHNR and CDR2 FQNEAQ (reference sequence). V gave up 3 bases and J gave up 0 bases, with 14 bases separating them. The CDR3 is 17 residues long. The CDR3 reads CASSFTIREATNEKLFF. The DNA of the CDR3 is TGTGCCAGCAGCTTTACGATCAGGGAGGCAACTAATGAAAAACTGTTTTTT.

In this sample, this clone is medium-sized. This chain joins TRBV6-5 and TRBJ2-1; 13 bases line up with TRBD2. Germline CDR1 is MNHEY and CDR2 is SVGAGI. V shed 2 bases, J shed 8 bases, and the junction held 6 bases outside the gene matches. The CDR3 is 16 amino acids. CDR3 coding DNA: TGTGCCAGCAGTTACACTAGCGGGAGGGCCTTGTATGAGCAGTTCTTC. The encoded protein is CASSYTSGRALYEQFF.

The gene calls are TRBV27 and TRBJ2-3, with D perhaps matching TRBD1 (6 bases). V was clipped by 0 bases and J by 7 bases, with 8 bases between them. CDR3 length: 13 amino acids. Germline V lookup: CDR1 MNHEY, CDR2 SMNVEV (reference sequence). The DNA of the CDR3 is TGTGCCAGCAGTTTATCCAGGGGACATACGCAGTATTTT. Translation gives CASSLSRGHTQYF.

The chain joins TRBV5-6 to TRBJ2-7; D is possibly TRBD2 (5 bases). The CDR3 has 14 amino acids. The V gene's germline CDR1 is SGHDT and CDR2 YYEEEE. V shed 2 bases and J shed 0 bases, with 9 bases lying between them. The CDR3 loop is CASSFRGPSYEQYF. CDR3 DNA: TGTGCCAGCAGCTTTCGCGGGCCCTCCTACGAGCAGTACTTC.

Relative to its sample, this clone is large. The J gene is TRBJ2-7, the V gene TRBV11-2; unclear D gene. V lost 4 bases, J lost 0 bases, and 16 bases lay in between. CDR1 SGHAT and CDR2 FQNNGV come from the germline V gene. The CDR3 is made up of 16 amino acids. The CDR3 sequence: CASSSHSGRYSYEQYF. The CDR3 bases are TGTGCCAGCAGCTCACACTCAGGACGCTACTCCTACGAGCAGTACTTC.

The CDR3 here is CASSVLDLYEQYF. The CDR3 nucleotides are TGTGCCAGCAGTGTCCTGGACCTATACGAGCAGTACTTC. The chain is built from TRBV2 and TRBJ2-5; D gene unclear. The DNA matches TRBJ2-7 better at its end, which makes the J call doubtful. The CDR3 covers 13 residues. Germline V CDR1 and CDR2: SNHLY, FYNNEI.